The T cell receptor (beta chain) described here comes from a study of cytotoxic CD8 clonotypes in ibrutinib-treated CLL. TCRdb's table, derived via immunoSEQ multiplex PCR, lists solely in-frame clones and lacks some. The table records around 41,000 clones, about three quarters of them present only once. With 5 bases clipped from V and 1 base from J, the junction kept 9 bases outside the gene matches. The length of the CDR3 is 16 residues. CDR1 and CDR2 (germline): LNHDA, SQIVND (reference sequence). The clonotype comes from a human donor with chronic lymphocytic leukemia. The chain recombines TRBV19 with TRBJ2-5, with TRBD1 identical over 8 bases. The sequencing here drew on PBMCs, taken at disease progression, from a patient treated with ibrutinib. DNA for the CDR3: TGTGCCAGTAGTTTTGGACAGGGCCTCCGCCAAGAGACCCAGTACTTC. Translation: CASSFGQGLRQETQYF.